This is a list of T cell receptor beta chains from one sample in a study of OX40 agonist ivuxolimab in advanced cancers. TCRdb keeps only in-frame clones here, not all; method: immunoSEQ multiplex PCR. The profile shows over 100,000 clones, about 94% of them singletons. Source: CD4+ or CD8+ T cells sorted from blood, taken in a trial of the OX40 agonist ivuxolimab. All receptors come from an adult with an advanced solid tumor such as melanoma, head and neck, liver or kidney cancer. The CDR3 runs from the conserved cysteine through the conserved F or W. D genes are given only for firm matches. Size is omitted from some rows. Given values are once, few, many or a class for expanded clones.

>TRBV7-9|NA|TRBJ1-6|few
TGTGCCAGCAGCCCAAATGAAGACTCTCCCCTCCACTTT
CASSPNEDSPLHF
>TRBV5-1|NA|TRBJ2-2|NA
TGCGCCAGCAGCTTGGATGGGGTCAGCGGGGAGCTGTTTTTT
CASSLDGVSGELFF
>TRBV7-8|NA|TRBJ2-7|NA
TGTGCCAGCAGCCCTAGGGGAGGGGGGTATTGGTTTGACGAGCAGTACTTC
CASSPRGGGYWFDEQYF
>TRBV11-2|TRBD1|TRBJ2-1|once
TGTGCCAGCAGCTTAGTAAAAGGGACAGGAGTGTTTTACAATGAGCAGTTCTTC
CASSLVKGTGVFYNEQFF
>TRBV28|NA|TRBJ1-4|NA
TGTGCCAGCAGTTTAGGAGGGATTCGAGGAGAAAAACTGTTTTTT
CASSLGGIRGEKLFF
>TRBV5-4|TRBD1|TRBJ1-3|NA
TGTGCCAGCAGCTTGGCCGTCGACAGGGGGAAAGACACCATATATTTT
CASSLAVDRGKDTIYF
>TRBV6-5|TRBD1|TRBJ1-5|once
TGTGCCAGCAGTTACTTGAGACAGGGAAGGACTCAGCCCCAGCATTTT
CASSYLRQGRTQPQHF
>TRBV5-1|TRBD2|TRBJ2-1|NA
TGCGCCAGCAGCCACGGGACTAGCGGGGACAATGAGCAGTTCTTC
CASSHGTSGDNEQFF
>TRBV7-9|NA|TRBJ1-2|NA
TGTGCCAGCAGCTTAAATCTCGAAGGGGACAACTATGGCTACACCTTC
CASSLNLEGDNYGYTF
>TRBV7-2|TRBD1|TRBJ1-6|NA
TGTGCCAGCAGCTTAGGGTGGCAGGGGGAAAATTCACCCCTCCACTTT
CASSLGWQGENSPLHF
>TRBV28|TRBD1|TRBJ1-4|NA
TGTGCCAGCAGGGGGACAGTAGCAGAAAAACTGTTTTTT
CASRGTVAEKLFF
>TRBV29-1|NA|TRBJ2-1|NA
TGCAGCGCCCGGGGGTCGGGGAGCTCCTACAATGAGCAGTTCTTC
CSARGSGSSYNEQFF
>TRBV7-2|NA|TRBJ2-7|NA
TGTGCCAGCAGCTTGCAGGGACCCAGGGACGAGCAGTACTTC
CASSLQGPRDEQYF
>TRBV6-1|NA|TRBJ2-1|NA
TGTGCCAGCGTCAGGGGTAACTTCGGTGGCGATGAGCAGTTCTTC
CASVRGNFGGDEQFF
>TRBV5-1|NA|TRBJ1-6|once
TGCGCCAGCAGCTTAAGGACGGATAATTCACCCCTCCACTTT
CASSLRTDNSPLHF
>TRBV6-4|TRBD1|TRBJ1-1|NA
TGTGCCAGCAGTGACAGTGGGACAGCGAACACTGAAGCTTTCTTT
CASSDSGTANTEAFF
>TRBV28|NA|TRBJ2-1|once
TGTGCCAGCAGTTTCTGGTCTGAAGGACTTAGGAGCTCCTACAATGAGCAGTTCTTC
CASSFWSEGLRSSYNEQFF
>TRBV11-2|TRBD2|TRBJ2-1|once
TGTGCCAGCAGCTTAGGACTAGCGGGGGGGGCGAGAGAGCAGTTCTTC
CASSLGLAGGAREQFF
>TRBV19|NA|TRBJ1-1|few
TGTGCCAGTAGTTTTAACACCAGGGGCGGAGGTGAAGCTTTCTTT
CASSFNTRGGGEAFF
>TRBV28|NA|TRBJ1-5|NA
TGTGCCAGCAGTTTGACAGGAGTTAGCAATCAGCCCCAGCATTTT
CASSLTGVSNQPQHF
>TRBV11-1|NA|TRBJ1-2|few
TGTGCCAGCAGCCACTGGGGTCGCGCTAACTATGGCTACACCTTC
CASSHWGRANYGYTF
>TRBV7-2|NA|TRBJ1-2|NA
TGTGCCAGCAGCTTATTGGGCGCGGGCTATGGCTACACCTTC
CASSLLGAGYGYTF
>TRBV10-1|NA|TRBJ2-7|NA
TGCGCCAGCAGTGGGGGCCCCATCCTAGGGACACTTGACTCCTACGAGCAGTACTTC
CASSGGPILGTLDSYEQYF
>TRBV19|NA|TRBJ2-5|NA
TGTGCCAGTAGTATAAACCACCACCGACAAGAGACCCAGTACTTC
CASSINHHRQETQYF
>TRBV7-3|NA|TRBJ2-1|NA
TGTGCCAGCAGCTTAACGCGGGACAGCCGATACAATGAGCAGTTCTTC
CASSLTRDSRYNEQFF
>TRBV6-6|NA|TRBJ2-7|NA
TGTGCCAGCAGTTCCCCCTCACGACAGGCTGCCTACGAGCAGTACTTC
CASSSPSRQAAYEQYF
>TRBV4-2|TRBD1|TRBJ2-7|NA
TGTGCCAGCAGCCAGGCGCAAGACAGGGGGTACGAGCAGTACTTC
CASSQAQDRGYEQYF
>TRBV19|NA|TRBJ2-5|NA
TGTGCCAGTAGTACCGAATCGAGTGGGGCGACCCAGTACTTC
CASSTESSGATQYF
>TRBV5-6|NA|TRBJ1-2|NA
TGTGCCAGCAGCCCTCTGGGATTTAACTATGGCTACACCTTC
CASSPLGFNYGYTF
>TRBV5-1|NA|TRBJ2-5|NA
TGCGCCAGCAGCAGAACCGGGGACACGGAGACCCAGTACTTC
CASSRTGDTETQYF
>TRBV9|TRBD2|TRBJ2-3|NA
TGTGCCAGCATCCTACTGGGACTAGCGGGTAACATCACAGATACGCAGTATTTT
CASILLGLAGNITDTQYF
>TRBV19|TRBD1|TRBJ2-1|NA
TGTGCCAGTAGACCGGACAGGGGCTGGCGCAATGAGCAGTTCTTC
CASRPDRGWRNEQFF
>TRBV18|TRBD1|TRBJ2-1|NA
TGTGCCAGCTCACCCCAAGGGGGCAGTGAGCAGTTCTTC
CASSPQGGSEQFF